What follows are 24 T cell receptor beta chains derived from one specimen sequenced in a study of blood T cell repertoires in COVID-19. Only in-frame clones appear in the TCRdb table, and some are missing; sequencing was by immunoSEQ multiplex PCR. The table includes about 190,000 clones, approximately 84% detected once. Sample: PBMCs or T cells enriched from blood (not recorded which). The source is a woman aged 30 to 39 who had recovered from COVID-19.

The chain uses TRBV3-1 (or the pseudogene TRBV3-2) and TRBJ1-2; the D gene is possibly TRBD1 (5 bases). V lost 0 bases and J lost 6, with 14 bases in between. The CDR3 is made up of 15 amino acids. From germline, CDR1 is LGHDT and CDR2 YNNKEL (reference sequence). This CDR3 reads CASSQDRGWTNGYTF. CDR3 coding DNA: TGTGCCAGCAGCCAAGACCGGGGGTGGACTAATGGCTACACCTTC.

V usage is TRBV30 and J usage is TRBJ2-3, with 10 positions matching TRBD1. The V gene end was trimmed by 7 bases and the J gene end by 3 bases; junction bases not matched to a gene: 1. The germline CDR1 and CDR2 sequences are GTSNPN and SVGIG (reference sequence). The CDR3 length is 12 residues. The CDR3 reads CALDRGTDTQYF. The CDR3 DNA follows: TGTGCCTTGGACAGGGGGACAGATACGCAGTATTTT.

The DNA for the CDR3 is TGTGCCAGCAGCCAAAGACTAGCGGGAGGTTCCGGGGAGCTGTTTTTT. It translates to CASSQRLAGGSGELFF. The chain uses TRBV3-1 (or the pseudogene TRBV3-2) and TRBJ2-2; 13 nucleotides align to TRBD2. V shed 2 bases, J shed 6 bases, and the junction held 3 bases outside the gene matches. CDR3 length: 16 residues. The germline CDR1 and CDR2 sequences are LGHDT and YNNKEL (reference sequence).

This sequence joins TRBV5-6 and TRBJ2-4; D is uncertain. This CDR3 has 15 residues. Germline lookup yields CDR1 SGHDT and CDR2 YYEEEE. V lost 0 bases to trimming and J lost 0 bases, with 7 bases between them. The CDR3 loop reads CASSLVPSAKNIQYF. CDR3 DNA sequence: TGTGCCAGCAGCTTGGTTCCGTCAGCCAAAAACATTCAGTACTTC.

This sequence joins TRBV9 and TRBJ1-2; 12 bases agree with TRBD1. There are 13 residues in the CDR3. Germline lookup yields CDR1 SGDLS and CDR2 YYNGEE. V lost 3 bases, J lost 6 bases, and 0 bases stayed unmatched. The CDR3 DNA sequence: TGTGCCAGCAGCGGGGACAGGGGGCATGGCTACACCTTC. Its protein is CASSGDRGHGYTF.

The V and J genes are TRBV30 and TRBJ1-5; D might be TRBD1 (5 bases). Germline CDR1 and CDR2: GTSNPN and SVGIG (reference sequence). The CDR3 sequence is 14 residues long. The V end was cut by 2 bases, the J end by 0 bases, with 8 bases between. The CDR3 here is CAWSQGDSNQPQHF. The CDR3, as DNA: TGTGCCTGGAGTCAAGGGGATAGCAATCAGCCCCAGCATTTT.

The sample holds a few counts of this clone. The chain carries TRBV7-9 and TRBJ1-1, with D unclear. Germline V gene lookup returns CDR1 SEHNR and CDR2 FQNEAQ (reference sequence). CDR3 length: 11 residues. Trimming stripped 1 base from V and 7 bases from J, with 4 bases between. The CDR3 region is CASSLGSEAFF. CDR3 nucleotide sequence: TGTGCCAGCAGCTTAGGCAGTGAAGCTTTCTTT.

With respect to this clone: Additional DNA sequences in this sample encode the identical CDR3. This sequence joins TRBV5-1 and TRBJ2-5; perhaps TRBD2 as D (6 bases). This CDR3 spans 15 amino acids. Germline-derived CDR1 and CDR2 are SGHRS and YFSETQ. V was cut by 0 bases and J by 7 bases, with 16 bases left in between. The CDR3 nucleotides read TGCGCCAGCAGCTTGGAAGCAGGGCGGGGAGGGACCCAGTACTTC. This translates into CASSLEAGRGGTQYF.

The chain couples TRBV28 to TRBJ2-3; D is unclear. Germline-derived CDR1 and CDR2 are MDHEN and SYDVKM. The V end lost 5 bases, the J end lost 4 bases, and 4 bases lay between the germline ends. The CDR3 runs 11 residues. Written as DNA, the CDR3 is TGTGCCAGCAGTCGGGCAGATACGCAGTATTTT. Translated, it gives CASSRADTQYF.

The gene calls are TRBV28 and TRBJ1-5; possible D gene TRBD1, 6 bases. V lost 2 bases and J 3 bases, leaving 11 bases between the germline ends. Per the germline V gene, CDR1 is MDHEN and CDR2 is SYDVKM. The length of the CDR3 is 15 residues. The CDR3 DNA reads TGTGCCAGCAGTTTACCTCGGGACAACAATCAGCCCCAGCATTTT. It specifies CASSLPRDNNQPQHF.

The rearrangement joins TRBV2 to TRBJ2-3; TRBD2 matches 10 bases. Losses at the gene ends were 7 bases for V and 4 bases for J; bases not matched to a gene: 8. CDR3 length: 15 amino acids. Germline V CDR1 and CDR2: SNHLY, FYNNEI. The CDR3 bases are TGTGCCAGCAACAGCGGGGGGGCGTTAGCAGATACGCAGTATTTT. Encoded protein: CASNSGGALADTQYF.

The chain joins TRBV5-1 to TRBJ2-7; TRBD1 might be the D (7 bases). CDR1 and CDR2 from the germline V gene are SGHRS and YFSETQ. The CDR3 extends over 15 amino acids. V was pared by 3 bases and J by 6 bases, with 19 bases between. This CDR3 reads CASSWEEQGDSEQYF. In DNA, the CDR3 is TGCGCCAGCAGCTGGGAGGAGCAGGGGGACTCCGAGCAGTACTTC.

The rearrangement joins TRBV5-1 to TRBJ2-5; 10 nucleotides match TRBD2. Germline-derived CDR1 and CDR2 are SGHRS and YFSETQ. V was pared by 4 bases and J by 3 bases, with 6 bases of the junction left unmatched. There are 15 residues in the CDR3. The CDR3 loop reads CASSPKTSGKETQYF. The CDR3 DNA follows: TGCGCCAGCAGCCCCAAAACTAGCGGGAAAGAGACCCAGTACTTC.

V gene TRBV5-4 combines with J gene TRBJ2-5; TRBD2 matches at 14 bases. The junction had 7 bases not matched to a gene; V was cut back by 5 bases and J by 4 bases. From germline, CDR1 is SGHNT and CDR2 YYREEE (reference sequence). CDR3 length: 16 residues. Here the CDR3 reads CASRTAGTSGGETQYF. In DNA form, the CDR3 reads TGTGCCAGCAGGACCGCCGGGACTAGCGGGGGAGAGACCCAGTACTTC.

The chain links TRBV7-2 to TRBJ1-2, with a weak D call TRBD1 (5 bases). The CDR3 contains 14 residues. Germline CDR1 SGHTA, CDR2 FQGNSA. Trimming took off 4 bases at V and 8 bases at J, with 17 bases between the two ends. The DNA for the CDR3 is TGTGCCAGCAGCTCCAATACGGGGGTACGGGGCTACACCTTC. Protein: CASSSNTGVRGYTF.

The chain combines TRBV28 with TRBJ1-2; no clear D. The CDR3 sequence is 13 residues long. CDR1 and CDR2 (germline): MDHEN, SYDVKM. The V end was cut by 3 bases, the J end by 4 bases, with 9 bases between. CDR3 amino acids: CASSFRGFYGYTF. CDR3 in DNA: TGTGCCAGCAGTTTCCGGGGTTTCTATGGCTACACCTTC.

J is TRBJ1-5 and V is TRBV7-9; 9 bases line up with TRBD1. The germline CDR1 and CDR2 sequences are SEHNR and FQNEAQ (reference sequence). V was clipped by 5 bases and J by 5 bases; unmatched bases: 10. This CDR3 is 16 amino acids long. The CDR3: CASSEWGQGEDQPQHF. In DNA form, the CDR3 reads TGTGCCAGCAGCGAGTGGGGACAGGGAGAGGATCAGCCCCAGCATTTT.

The J gene is TRBJ1-5, the V gene TRBV19; weak D call: TRBD1 (5 bases). CDR3 length: 16 amino acids. Germline CDR1 reads LNHDA; CDR2 reads SQIVND (reference sequence). V dropped 7 bases and J dropped 6 bases, with 22 bases sitting between them. In nucleotides, the CDR3 is TGTGCCAGTATCCCCTCGGGGGAAGGTGAAGGTCAGCCCCAGCATTTT. Amino acid sequence: CASIPSGEGEGQPQHF.

This clone occurred once. This chain connects TRBV6-5 to TRBJ1-2; the match to TRBD1 covers 7 bases. The CDR3 length is 16 residues. Germline V gives CDR1 MNHEY, CDR2 SVGAGI. J gave up 4 bases and V 0 bases, and 8 bases lay outside the gene matches. The CDR3 here is CASSYSTLTGTYGYTF. In nucleotides, the CDR3 is TGTGCCAGCAGTTACTCGACCCTGACAGGGACCTATGGCTACACCTTC.

This clone has a handful of counts. The J gene is TRBJ2-3, the V gene TRBV4-2; D gene ambiguous. The V gene's germline CDR1 is LGHNA and CDR2 YNFKEQ. This CDR3 comprises 13 residues. Trimming shortened V by 0 bases and J by 4 bases, and 5 bases separated the two germline ends. The CDR3 spells CASSQDYSDTQYF. The DNA of the CDR3 is TGTGCCAGCAGCCAAGATTACTCAGATACGCAGTATTTT.

The chain combines TRBV5-6 with TRBJ1-5, with D possibly being TRBD1 (5 bases). Germline V gene data show CDR1 as SGHDT and CDR2 as YYEEEE. CDR3 length: 14 residues. V was trimmed by 1 base and J by 4 bases, leaving 9 bases between them. The CDR3 is CASSLLTANQPQHF. The CDR3 DNA sequence: TGTGCCAGCAGCTTGTTGACAGCTAATCAGCCCCAGCATTTT.

The rearrangement uses TRBV28 and TRBJ1-2; D possibly corresponds to TRBD1 (6 bases). From germline, CDR1 is MDHEN and CDR2 SYDVKM. The CDR3 has 14 amino acids. The V end lost 2 bases, the J end lost 5 bases, and 12 bases lay between the germline ends. CDR3 sequence (DNA): TGTGCCAGCAGTTTACACAGGGCGAGATATGGCTACACCTTC. Amino acid sequence: CASSLHRARYGYTF.

This clone was counted between two and nine times. The chain joins TRBV25-1 to TRBJ2-7; maybe TRBD1 (6 bases). V lost 6 bases and J lost 3, with 12 bases in between. Germline assignment: CDR1 MGHDK and CDR2 SYGVNS. This CDR3 is built from 13 residues. The DNA of the CDR3 is TGTGCCAGCAGGGATACAGGGTTCTACGAGCAGTACTTC. Translating it yields CASRDTGFYEQYF.

The chain uses TRBV6-5 and TRBJ2-7; the D is unclear. Trimming left V 0 bases short and J 5 bases short, with 17 bases between. The CDR3 sequence is 16 residues long. Germline assignment: CDR1 MNHEY and CDR2 SVGAGI. The CDR3 here is CASSYSSVENQNEQYF. The CDR3 bases are TGTGCCAGCAGTTACTCGTCCGTGGAGAACCAAAACGAGCAGTACTTC.